Presented here are 27 T cell receptor beta chains from one specimen sequenced in a study of response to subunit inactivated influenza vaccine. A single record per CDR3 protein comes from TCRdb applying MiXCR to the RT-PCR reads. Of more than 700,000 distinct CDR3 sequences in the sample, around 20% are singletons; the top ten hold 9.5% to 13%. Here the sequenced sample was PBMCs from blood, taken about 5 days after vaccination. The source is a man aged 50 or older who received an inactivated influenza vaccine.

This clonotype was picked up a small number of times. This chain connects TRBV11-2 to TRBJ1-2, with D possibly TRBD1 on 5 matching bases. In germline, CDR1 is SGHAT, CDR2 FQNNGV. Trimming left V 6 bases short and J 4 bases short, with 12 bases between. The length of the CDR3 is 13 residues. CDR3 in DNA: TGTGCCAGCAGTGCAGGGCCCTTCTATGGCTACACCTTC. Translated, it gives CASSAGPFYGYTF. The full variable domain, in which reference TRBV11-2 and TRBJ1-2 provide the parts outside the CDR3, is EAGVAQSPRYKIIEKRQSVAFWCNPISGHATLYWYQQILGQGPKLLIQFQNNGVVDDSQLPKDRFSAERLKGVDSTLKIQPAKLEDSAVYLCASSAGPFYGYTFGSGTRLTVV.

This clonotype was seen a few times. The rearrangement links TRBV11-2 to TRBJ1-2; the D gene is possibly TRBD1 (5 bases). Per the germline V gene, CDR1 is SGHAT and CDR2 is FQNNGV. V gave up 3 bases and J gave up 4 bases, with 18 bases separating them. This CDR3 spans 16 amino acids. The CDR3 loop is CASSFSTAPLPYGYTF. For the CDR3, the DNA is TGTGCCAGCAGCTTTTCGACAGCGCCGCTCCCCTATGGCTACACCTTC.

J is TRBJ2-5 and V is TRBV24-1; a weak D match, TRBD2 (7 bases). Trimming took off 0 bases at V and 4 bases at J, with 20 bases between the two ends. The germline V gene encodes CDR1 KGHDR and CDR2 SFDVKD. This CDR3 region has 18 residues. In nucleotides, the CDR3 is TGTGCCACCAGTGATTTGAGGCTAGCGGTCGGGGGCGTAGAGACCCAGTACTTC. Encoded protein: CATSDLRLAVGGVETQYF.

The V call is TRBV20-1, the J call TRBJ2-5, with 10 bases matching TRBD2. Trimming at V came to 5 bases and at J to 2 bases, leaving 11 bases not matched to a gene. The CDR3 loop spans 16 amino acids. In germline, CDR1 is DFQATT, CDR2 SNEGSKA (reference sequence). The CDR3 sequence is CSADGSSGGGQETQYF. In DNA, the CDR3 is TGCAGTGCTGACGGATCTAGCGGGGGAGGGCAAGAGACCCAGTACTTC.

V usage is TRBV20-1 and J usage is TRBJ2-7; 10 bases are shared with TRBD2. V lost 5 bases, J lost 1 base, and 2 bases stayed unmatched. The CDR3 spans 13 residues. CDR1 and CDR2 (germline): DFQATT, SNEGSKA (reference sequence). The CDR3 DNA reads as TGCAGTGCTGGGACTAGCGCGTCCTACGAGCAGTACTTC. Encoded protein: CSAGTSASYEQYF.

This clonotype was seen more than once but under ten times. The rearrangement joins TRBV6-1 to TRBJ2-1, with TRBD2 matching 11 bases. The germline V gene has CDR1 MNHNS and CDR2 SASEGT. V shed 5 bases, J shed 9 bases, and the junction held 12 bases outside the gene matches. This CDR3 comprises 16 residues. The CDR3 sequence is CASSKGGLAGGVEQFF. The CDR3 DNA follows: TGTGCCAGCAGTAAGGGTGGTCTAGCGGGAGGAGTTGAGCAGTTCTTC.

This chain uses TRBV20-1 with TRBJ1-1, with D hard to call. Germline CDR1 reads DFQATT; CDR2 reads SNEGSKA (reference sequence). The CDR3 has 13 residues. V was trimmed by 8 bases and J by 1 base, leaving 14 bases between them. The CDR3 region has the DNA TGCAGTTTCCTAACACCCACGAACACTGAAGCTTTCTTT. This translates into CSFLTPTNTEAFF.

The CDR3 loop reads CASRPTGANEKLFF. CDR3 nucleotide sequence: TGCGCCAGCAGACCGACAGGGGCTAATGAAAAACTGTTTTTT. The chain combines TRBV5-1 with TRBJ1-4; 8 bases agree with TRBD1. With 5 bases clipped from V and 3 bases from J, the junction kept 3 bases outside the gene matches. The CDR3 covers 14 residues. Germline V gene sequence: CDR1 SGHRS, CDR2 YFSETQ.

In this sample, this clonotype turned up a few times. The chain employs TRBV6-5 and TRBJ1-6; no clear D gene. Germline-derived CDR1 and CDR2 are MNHEY and SVGAGI. The CDR3 runs to 12 residues. V lost 6 bases to trimming and J lost 10 bases, with 10 bases between them. CDR3 bases: TGTGCCAGCAGATTATCGGAATCACCCCTCCACTTT. Its translation is CASRLSESPLHF.

This clonotype was found a few times. The chain carries TRBV4-2 and TRBJ2-2; D remains unclear. The CDR3 spans 13 residues. V was trimmed by 0 bases and J by 7 bases, leaving 6 bases between them. The V gene's germline CDR1 is LGHNA and CDR2 YNFKEQ. The CDR3 loop reads CASSQDGVGELFF. In DNA, the CDR3 is TGTGCCAGCAGCCAAGATGGGGTCGGGGAGCTGTTTTTT.

This clonotype was seen a handful of times. The chain carries TRBV7-3 and TRBJ1-1; no reliable D call. The V and J ends lost 5 bases and 5 bases respectively, with 12 bases between them. Per the germline V gene, CDR1 is SGHTA and CDR2 is FQGTGA. The CDR3 spans 13 residues. The CDR3 region has the DNA TGTGCCAGCAGCCTCAAAAGAGGGACTGAAGCTTTCTTT. It is translated as CASSLKRGTEAFF.

This clonotype occurred a few times. A much larger clone sits a single nucleotide away, making a read error possible. V and J are TRBV2 and TRBJ2-1, with a weak D call TRBD2 (5 bases). This CDR3 is built from 12 residues. The V end lost 8 bases, the J end lost 3 bases, and 8 bases lay between the germline ends. The germline CDR1 and CDR2 sequences are SNHLY and FYNNEI. This CDR3 is CASGRYYNEQFF. As DNA, the CDR3 is TGTGCCAGCGGGAGATACTACAATGAGCAGTTCTTC.

The chain is built from TRBV4-2 and TRBJ2-2, with TRBD2 as a possible D gene (6 bases). The V gene's germline CDR1 is LGHNA and CDR2 YNFKEQ. This CDR3 has 16 residues. V gave up 6 bases and J gave up 5 bases, with 19 bases separating them. The DNA for the CDR3 is TGTGCCAGCAGTCCAAGAGGGACTCAACTTACCGGGGAGCTGTTTTTT. This translates into CASSPRGTQLTGELFF.

This clonotype was seen a handful of times. For the CDR3, the DNA is TGTGCCAGCAGCCAGGGGCACACGAACACCGGGGAGCTGTTTTTT. It translates to CASSQGHTNTGELFF. The chain combines TRBV7-2 with TRBJ2-2; perhaps TRBD1 as D (6 bases). Germline lookup yields CDR1 SGHTA and CDR2 FQGNSA. V was shortened by 5 bases and J by 0 bases, with 10 bases between the two germline ends. The CDR3 covers 15 residues.

This clonotype has a handful of counts. The chain recombines TRBV6-5 with TRBJ1-1, with TRBD1 matching 7 bases. Germline CDR1 reads MNHEY; CDR2 reads SVGAGI. Trimming took 2 bases from V and 0 from J; bases not matched to a gene: 15. The CDR3 spans 19 residues. This CDR3 reads CASSYRQGKRQYMNTEAFF. The CDR3 nucleotides are TGTGCCAGCAGTTACCGACAGGGTAAAAGACAGTACATGAACACTGAAGCTTTCTTT.

This clonotype has at least ten counts. The rearrangement links TRBV3-1 to TRBJ1-1; D gene ambiguous. Germline lookup yields CDR1 LGHDT and CDR2 YNNKEL (reference sequence). The V gene lost 0 bases and the J gene lost 1 base, with 6 bases spanning the gap. The CDR3 consists of 14 residues. CDR3 sequence (DNA): TGTGCCAGCAGCCAAGATACCAGGAACACTGAAGCTTTCTTT. The encoded protein is CASSQDTRNTEAFF.

This clonotype was observed a handful of times. The gene calls are TRBV5-1 and TRBJ2-5; D is unclear. The CDR3 is made up of 14 amino acids. Germline V lookup: CDR1 SGHRS, CDR2 YFSETQ. V dropped 0 bases and J dropped 0 bases, with 6 bases sitting between them. The CDR3 is CASSLESYQETQYF. The CDR3 bases are TGCGCCAGCAGCTTGGAAAGTTACCAAGAGACCCAGTACTTC.

The V gene is TRBV5-6, the J gene TRBJ2-1; D might be TRBD1 or TRBD2, each matching 5 bases. The germline V and J ends were trimmed by 6 bases and 5 bases, with 15 bases remaining between them. CDR1 and CDR2 (germline): SGHDT, YYEEEE. CDR3 length: 14 residues. Here the CDR3 DNA reads TGTGCCAGCACCTCCGGGACGGTGGACAATGAGCAGTTCTTC. It yields the protein CASTSGTVDNEQFF.

This clonotype was observed a handful of times. V gene TRBV7-9 combines with J gene TRBJ1-2; no clear D gene. V lost 2 bases to trimming and J lost 2 bases, with 9 bases between them. The length of the CDR3 is 14 residues. Germline V lookup: CDR1 SEHNR, CDR2 FQNEAQ (reference sequence). CDR3 in amino acids: CASSLNPRNYGYTF. The CDR3 region has the DNA TGTGCCAGCAGCTTAAACCCACGGAACTATGGCTACACCTTC.

This sequence joins TRBV5-6 and TRBJ2-7, with no clear D. V dropped 0 bases and J dropped 0 bases, with 16 bases sitting between them. Germline CDR1 SGHDT, CDR2 YYEEEE. This CDR3 comprises 17 residues. The CDR3: CASSLDALRSSSYEQYF. The CDR3 DNA is TGTGCCAGCAGCTTGGATGCTCTGCGGAGCAGCTCCTACGAGCAGTACTTC.

In its sample, this clonotype was seen a few times. V usage is TRBV7-9 and J usage is TRBJ2-6; TRBD1 matches 10 bases. Germline V lookup: CDR1 SEHNR, CDR2 FQNEAQ (reference sequence). Trimming removed 5 bases from V and 4 bases from J; junction bases left unmatched: 8. The CDR3 consists of 17 residues. CDR3 nucleotide sequence: TGTGCCAGCAGCCCAGCGGGACAGGGGACGGGGGCCAACGTCCTGACTTTC. Its translation: CASSPAGQGTGANVLTF.

This chain links TRBV6-5 with TRBJ1-5; maybe TRBD1 (5 bases). The CDR3 runs to 15 residues. CDR1 is MNHEY and CDR2 is SVGAGI in the germline V gene. With 4 bases removed from V and 6 bases from J, the gap between germline ends came to 16 bases. CDR3 sequence: CASSSGTPTSQPQHF. CDR3 nucleotide sequence: TGTGCCAGCAGTTCAGGGACTCCCACAAGTCAGCCCCAGCATTTT.

There are a few counts of this clonotype. V gene TRBV7-9 combines with J gene TRBJ1-1; D is unresolved. This CDR3 is 11 amino acids long. CDR1 SEHNR and CDR2 FQNEAQ come from the germline V gene (reference sequence). The V gene lost 5 bases and the J gene lost 6 bases, with 7 bases spanning the gap. This chain's CDR3 is CASSPKAEAFF. CDR3 nucleotides: TGTGCCAGCAGCCCAAAAGCTGAAGCTTTCTTT.

Note on this clonotype: Germline and junction disagree at one end, which may indicate a read error. The chain has TRBV20-1 and TRBJ2-2; D may be TRBD2 (5 bases). This CDR3 is 13 amino acids long. Germline-derived CDR1 and CDR2 are DFQATT and SNEGSKA (reference sequence). CDR3 nucleotides: TGCAGTGCCAGAGGAGCGGACACCGGGGAGCTGTTTTTT. It codes for CSARGADTGELFF.

V gene TRBV28 combines with J gene TRBJ2-7, with D possibly matching TRBD1 (5 bases). Trimming stripped 1 base from V and 11 bases from J, with 15 bases between. The CDR3 covers 13 residues. Looked up from germline, CDR1 is MDHEN and CDR2 is SYDVKM. CDR3 protein: CASSLYSREEEYF. In nucleotides, the CDR3 is TGTGCCAGCAGTTTATATTCCAGGGAAGAGGAGTACTTC.

This clonotype was seen more than once but under ten times. The chain has TRBV12-3 or TRBV12-4 and TRBJ2-7; 9 positions match TRBD1. The V segment lost 5 bases and the J segment 5 bases; nucleotides outside the gene matches: 4. The CDR3 covers 13 residues. The DNA for the CDR3 is TGTGCCAGCAGTCCGTACAGGGGGCACGAGCAGTACTTC. As protein: CASSPYRGHEQYF.

This clonotype was seen a few times. The genes are TRBV27 and TRBJ1-2, with 7 bases that match TRBD1. Germline lookup yields CDR1 MNHEY and CDR2 SMNVEV (reference sequence). V lost 4 bases, J lost 13 bases, and 15 bases stayed unmatched. This CDR3 has 14 amino acids. The DNA of the CDR3 is TGTGCCAGCAGTTCCCCCCGGGACAGCGTGAGTTTCACCTTC. This translates into CASSSPRDSVSFTF.